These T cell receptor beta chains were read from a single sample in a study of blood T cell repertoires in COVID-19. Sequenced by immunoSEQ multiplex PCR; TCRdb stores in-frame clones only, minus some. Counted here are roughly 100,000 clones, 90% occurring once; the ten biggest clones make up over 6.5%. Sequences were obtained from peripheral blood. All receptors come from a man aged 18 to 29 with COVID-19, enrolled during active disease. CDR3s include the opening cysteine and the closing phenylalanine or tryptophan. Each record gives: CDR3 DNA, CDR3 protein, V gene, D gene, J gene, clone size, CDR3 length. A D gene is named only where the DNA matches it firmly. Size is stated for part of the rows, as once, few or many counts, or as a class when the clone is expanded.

TGTGCCAGCAGTGATGTAGCGGGAGAATACACCGGGGAGCTGTTTTTT | CASSDVAGEYTGELFF | TRBV25-1 | TRBD2 | TRBJ2-2 | once | 16
TGTGCCAGTAGTATAGTCCTGCGGGAGTCTGCTGGAAACACCATATATTTT | CASSIVLRESAGNTIYF | TRBV19 | . | TRBJ1-3 | . | 17
TGTGCCAGCAGCGCCAGAAGGACTAGCGGGAGGGCCGATGAGCAGTTCTTC | CASSARRTSGRADEQFF | TRBV9 | TRBD2 | TRBJ2-1 | . | 17
TGTGCCAGCAGCTTAGAAGCAGGGTTAGACGAGCAGTACTTC | CASSLEAGLDEQYF | TRBV7-9 | . | TRBJ2-7 | few | 14
TGTGCCAGCAGTTTACCCGGCCGAGGGAATCAGCCCCAGCATTTT | CASSLPGRGNQPQHF | TRBV28 | . | TRBJ1-5 | . | 15
TGTGCCAGTAGTATAGGGTCAGGGAAAGCTTTCTTT | CASSIGSGKAFF | TRBV19 | . | TRBJ1-1 | once | 12
TGTGCCAGCAGCTTGGCCGCCGGGACTAGCGGGAGGTTCTACAATGAGCAGTTCTTC | CASSLAAGTSGRFYNEQFF | TRBV5-6 | TRBD2 | TRBJ2-1 | . | 19
TGCGCCAGCAGCCATGCTCGGACTAGCGTCTACGAGCAGTACTTC | CASSHARTSVYEQYF | TRBV4-1 | TRBD2 | TRBJ2-7 | . | 15
TGTGCCAGCAGCTCCTGGGAGGGCAATGAGCAGTTCTTC | CASSSWEGNEQFF | TRBV11-3 | TRBD2 | TRBJ2-1 | . | 13
TGTGCCACTTCGGGACTAGCGGGGGCTAGGGAGACCCAGTACTTC | CATSGLAGARETQYF | TRBV19 | TRBD2 | TRBJ2-5 | . | 15
TGTGCCAGCAGCTTGGAACTCAACACAGGAACCAATTCACCCCTCCACTTT | CASSLELNTGTNSPLHF | TRBV5-4 | . | TRBJ1-6 | . | 17
TGTGCCTGGACCATCCAAGGGGACAGCCGACTCTCTGGAAACACCATATATTTT | CAWTIQGDSRLSGNTIYF | TRBV30 | TRBD1 | TRBJ1-3 | . | 18
TGTGCCAGCAGCCAAGATCCGGGGTACTACGAGCAGTACTTC | CASSQDPGYYEQYF | TRBV3-1/TRBV3-2 | . | TRBJ2-7 | . | 14
TGTGCCTGGAGGGGGACAGGGGGCCTGGAGACCCAGTACTTC | CAWRGTGGLETQYF | TRBV30 | TRBD1 | TRBJ2-5 | . | 14
TGTGCCAGCAGTTTATTCCCCGGACTAGCAGCAGATACGCAGTATTTT | CASSLFPGLAADTQYF | TRBV27 | TRBD2 | TRBJ2-3 | once | 16
TGTGCCAGCAGCAAAGGACAGGGTCCCGGGGAGCTGTTTTTT | CASSKGQGPGELFF | TRBV13 | TRBD1 | TRBJ2-2 | few | 14
TGTGCCAGCAGGATAGCGGGCGGTGGTGGGAACACCGGGGAGCTGTTTTTT | CASRIAGGGGNTGELFF | TRBV27 | TRBD2 | TRBJ2-2 | . | 17